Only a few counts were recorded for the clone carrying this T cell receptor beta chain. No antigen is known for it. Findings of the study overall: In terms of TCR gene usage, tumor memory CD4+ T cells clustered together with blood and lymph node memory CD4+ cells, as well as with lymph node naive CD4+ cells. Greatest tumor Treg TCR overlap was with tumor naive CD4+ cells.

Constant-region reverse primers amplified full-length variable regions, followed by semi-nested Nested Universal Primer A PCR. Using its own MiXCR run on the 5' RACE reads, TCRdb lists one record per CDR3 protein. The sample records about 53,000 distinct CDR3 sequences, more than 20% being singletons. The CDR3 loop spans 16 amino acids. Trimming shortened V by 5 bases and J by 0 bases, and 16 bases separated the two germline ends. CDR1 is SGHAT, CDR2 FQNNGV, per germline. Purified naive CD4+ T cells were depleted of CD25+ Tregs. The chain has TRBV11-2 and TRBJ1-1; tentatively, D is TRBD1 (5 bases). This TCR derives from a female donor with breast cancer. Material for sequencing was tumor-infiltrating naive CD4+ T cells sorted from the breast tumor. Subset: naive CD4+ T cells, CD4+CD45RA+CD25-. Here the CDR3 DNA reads TGTGCCAGCAGCCGACACGTTGGGGGGTTGAACACTGAAGCTTTCTTT. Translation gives CASSRHVGGLNTEAFF.